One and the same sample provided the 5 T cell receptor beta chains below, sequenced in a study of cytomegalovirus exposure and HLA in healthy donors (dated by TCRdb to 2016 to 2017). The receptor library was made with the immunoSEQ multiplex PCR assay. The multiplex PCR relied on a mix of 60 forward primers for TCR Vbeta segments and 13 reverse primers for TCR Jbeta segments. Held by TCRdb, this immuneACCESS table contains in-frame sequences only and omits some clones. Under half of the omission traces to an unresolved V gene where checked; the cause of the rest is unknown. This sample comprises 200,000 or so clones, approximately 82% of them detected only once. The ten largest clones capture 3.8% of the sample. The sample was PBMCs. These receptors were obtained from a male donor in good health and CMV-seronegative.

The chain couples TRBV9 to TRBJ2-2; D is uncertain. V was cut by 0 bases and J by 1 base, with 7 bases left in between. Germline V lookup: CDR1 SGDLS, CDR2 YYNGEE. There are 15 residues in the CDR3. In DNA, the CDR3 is TGTGCCAGCAGCGTAGATCCGGGGAACACCGGGGAGCTGTTTTTT. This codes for CASSVDPGNTGELFF.

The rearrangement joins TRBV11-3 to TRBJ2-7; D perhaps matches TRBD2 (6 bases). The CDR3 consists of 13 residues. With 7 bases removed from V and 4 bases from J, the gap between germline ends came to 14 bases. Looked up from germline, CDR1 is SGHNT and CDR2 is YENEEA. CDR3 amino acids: CASMGGCDYEQYF. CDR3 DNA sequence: TGTGCCAGCATGGGGGGATGTGATTACGAGCAGTACTTC.

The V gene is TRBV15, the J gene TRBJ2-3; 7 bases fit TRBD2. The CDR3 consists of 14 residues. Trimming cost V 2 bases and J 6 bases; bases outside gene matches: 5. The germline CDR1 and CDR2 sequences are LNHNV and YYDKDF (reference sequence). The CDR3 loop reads CATSRPGRGDTQYF. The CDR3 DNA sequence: TGTGCCACCAGCAGACCAGGGCGGGGGGATACGCAGTATTTT.

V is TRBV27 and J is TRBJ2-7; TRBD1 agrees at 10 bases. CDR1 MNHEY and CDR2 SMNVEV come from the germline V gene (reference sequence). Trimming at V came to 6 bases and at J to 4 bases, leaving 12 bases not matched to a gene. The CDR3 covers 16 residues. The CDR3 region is CASRVILGQGRYEQYF. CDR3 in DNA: TGTGCCAGCAGGGTGATCCTGGGACAGGGGAGGTACGAGCAGTACTTC.

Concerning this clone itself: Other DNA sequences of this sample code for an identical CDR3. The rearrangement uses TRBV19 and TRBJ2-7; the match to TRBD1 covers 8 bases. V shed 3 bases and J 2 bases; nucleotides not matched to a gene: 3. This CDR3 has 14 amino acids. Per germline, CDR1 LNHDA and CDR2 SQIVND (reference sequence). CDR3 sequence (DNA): TGTGCCAGTAGTATCGGGACAGGACCCTACGAGCAGTACTTC. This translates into CASSIGTGPYEQYF.